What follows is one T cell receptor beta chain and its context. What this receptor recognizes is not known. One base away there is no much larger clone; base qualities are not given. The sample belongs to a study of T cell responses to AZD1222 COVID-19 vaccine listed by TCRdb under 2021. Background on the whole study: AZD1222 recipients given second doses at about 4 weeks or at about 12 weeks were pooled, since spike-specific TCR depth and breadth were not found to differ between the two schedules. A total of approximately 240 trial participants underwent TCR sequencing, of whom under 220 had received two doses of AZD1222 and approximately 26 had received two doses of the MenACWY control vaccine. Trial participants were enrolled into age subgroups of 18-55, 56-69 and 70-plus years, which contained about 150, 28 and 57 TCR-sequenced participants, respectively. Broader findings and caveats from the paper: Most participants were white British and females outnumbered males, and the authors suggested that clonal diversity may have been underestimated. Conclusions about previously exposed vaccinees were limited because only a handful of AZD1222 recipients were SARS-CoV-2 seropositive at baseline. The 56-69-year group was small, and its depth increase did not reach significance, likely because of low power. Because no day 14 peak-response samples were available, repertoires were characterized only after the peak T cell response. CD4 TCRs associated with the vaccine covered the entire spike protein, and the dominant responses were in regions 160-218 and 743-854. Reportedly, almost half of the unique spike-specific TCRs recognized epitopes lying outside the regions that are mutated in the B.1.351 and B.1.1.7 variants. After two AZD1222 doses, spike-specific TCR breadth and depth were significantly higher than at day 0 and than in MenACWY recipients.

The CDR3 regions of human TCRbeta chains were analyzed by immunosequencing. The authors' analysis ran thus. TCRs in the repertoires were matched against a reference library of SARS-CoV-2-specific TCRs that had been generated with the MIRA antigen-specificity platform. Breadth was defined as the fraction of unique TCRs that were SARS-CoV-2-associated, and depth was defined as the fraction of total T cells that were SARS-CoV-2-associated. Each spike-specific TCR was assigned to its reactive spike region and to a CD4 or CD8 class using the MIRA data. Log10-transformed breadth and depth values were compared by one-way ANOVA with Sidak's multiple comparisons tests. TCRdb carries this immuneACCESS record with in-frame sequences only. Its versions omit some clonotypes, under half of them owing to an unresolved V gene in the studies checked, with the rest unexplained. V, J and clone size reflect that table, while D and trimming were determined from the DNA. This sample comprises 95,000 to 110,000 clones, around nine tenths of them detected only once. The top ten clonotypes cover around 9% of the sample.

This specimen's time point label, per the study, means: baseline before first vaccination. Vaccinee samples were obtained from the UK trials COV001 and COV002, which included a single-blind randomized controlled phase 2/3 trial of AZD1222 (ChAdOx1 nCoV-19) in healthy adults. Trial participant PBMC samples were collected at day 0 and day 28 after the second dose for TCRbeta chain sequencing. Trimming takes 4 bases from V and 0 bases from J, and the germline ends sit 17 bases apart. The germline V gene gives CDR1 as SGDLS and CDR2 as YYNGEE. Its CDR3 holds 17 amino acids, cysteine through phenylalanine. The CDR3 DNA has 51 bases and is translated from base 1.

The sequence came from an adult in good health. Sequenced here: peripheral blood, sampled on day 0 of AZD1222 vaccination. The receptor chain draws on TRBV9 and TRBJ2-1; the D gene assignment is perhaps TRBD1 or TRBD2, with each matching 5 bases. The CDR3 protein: CASSPRGASSSYNEQFF. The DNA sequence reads TGTGCCAGCAGCCCCCGAGGGGCTTCTAGCTCCTACAATGAGCAGTTCTTC.